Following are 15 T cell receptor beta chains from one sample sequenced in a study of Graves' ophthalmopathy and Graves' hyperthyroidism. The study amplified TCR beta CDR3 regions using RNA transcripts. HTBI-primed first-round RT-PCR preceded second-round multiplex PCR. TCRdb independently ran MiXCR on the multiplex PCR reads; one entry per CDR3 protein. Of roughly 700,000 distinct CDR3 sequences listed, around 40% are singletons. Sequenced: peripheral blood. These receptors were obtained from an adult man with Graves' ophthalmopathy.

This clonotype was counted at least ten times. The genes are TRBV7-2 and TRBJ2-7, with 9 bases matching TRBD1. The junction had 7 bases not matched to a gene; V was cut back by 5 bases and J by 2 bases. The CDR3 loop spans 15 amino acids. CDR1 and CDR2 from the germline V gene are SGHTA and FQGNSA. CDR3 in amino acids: CASSPRGDRAYEQYF. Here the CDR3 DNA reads TGTGCCAGCAGCCCGAGAGGGGACAGGGCCTACGAGCAGTACTTC.

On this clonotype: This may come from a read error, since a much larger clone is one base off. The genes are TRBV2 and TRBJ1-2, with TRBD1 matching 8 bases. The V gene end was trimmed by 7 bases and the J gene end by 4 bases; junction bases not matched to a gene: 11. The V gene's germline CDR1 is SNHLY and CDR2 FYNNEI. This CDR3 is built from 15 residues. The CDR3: CASNTRTGISYGYTF. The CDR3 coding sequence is TGTGCCAGCAATACCCGGACAGGGATCTCCTATGGCTACACCTTC.

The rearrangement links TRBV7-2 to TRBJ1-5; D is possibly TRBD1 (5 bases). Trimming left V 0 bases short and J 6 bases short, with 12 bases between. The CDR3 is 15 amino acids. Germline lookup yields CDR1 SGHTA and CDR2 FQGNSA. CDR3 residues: CASSLAPGSGQPQHF. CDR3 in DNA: TGTGCCAGCAGCTTAGCGCCAGGGTCAGGTCAGCCCCAGCATTTT. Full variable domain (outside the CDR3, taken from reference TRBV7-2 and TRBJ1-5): GAGVSQSPSNKVTEKGKDVELRCDPISGHTALYWYRQSLGQGLEFLIYFQGNSAPDKSGLPSDRFSAERTGGSVSTLTIQRTQQEDSAVYLCASSLAPGSGQPQHFGDGTRLSIL.

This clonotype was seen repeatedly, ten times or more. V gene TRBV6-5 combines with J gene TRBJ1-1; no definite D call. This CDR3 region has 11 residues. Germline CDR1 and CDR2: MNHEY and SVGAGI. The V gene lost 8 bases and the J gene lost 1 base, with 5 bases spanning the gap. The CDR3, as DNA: TGTGCCAGCTTGGGGAACACTGAAGCTTTCTTT. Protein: CASLGNTEAFF.

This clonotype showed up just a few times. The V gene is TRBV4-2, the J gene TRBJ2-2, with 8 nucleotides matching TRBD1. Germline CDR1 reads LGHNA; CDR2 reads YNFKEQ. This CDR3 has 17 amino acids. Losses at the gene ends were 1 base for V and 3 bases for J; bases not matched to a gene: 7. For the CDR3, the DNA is TGTGCCAGCAGCCAAGTTGGAGGACAGGGAGACACCGGGGAGCTGTTTTTT. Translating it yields CASSQVGGQGDTGELFF.

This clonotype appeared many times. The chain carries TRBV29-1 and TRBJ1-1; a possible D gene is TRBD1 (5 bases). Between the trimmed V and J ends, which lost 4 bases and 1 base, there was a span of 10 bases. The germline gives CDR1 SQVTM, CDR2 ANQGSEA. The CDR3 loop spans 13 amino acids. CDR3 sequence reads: CSVGRGWNTEAFF. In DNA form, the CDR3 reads TGCAGCGTTGGTAGGGGATGGAACACTGAAGCTTTCTTT.

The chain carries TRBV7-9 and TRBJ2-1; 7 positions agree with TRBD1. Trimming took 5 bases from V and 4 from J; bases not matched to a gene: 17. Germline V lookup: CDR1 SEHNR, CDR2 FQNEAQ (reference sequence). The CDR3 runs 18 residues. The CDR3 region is CASSPRQGPQRLYNEQFF. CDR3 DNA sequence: TGTGCCAGCAGCCCACGACAGGGCCCCCAAAGGTTGTACAATGAGCAGTTCTTC.

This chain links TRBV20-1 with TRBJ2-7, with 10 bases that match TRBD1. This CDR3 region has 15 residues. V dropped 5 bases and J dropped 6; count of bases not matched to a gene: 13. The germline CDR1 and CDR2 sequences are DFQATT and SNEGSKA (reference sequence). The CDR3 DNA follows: TGCAGTGCTCTACGCAGACAGGGGGCGCTTTCCGAGCAGTACTTC. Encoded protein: CSALRRQGALSEQYF.

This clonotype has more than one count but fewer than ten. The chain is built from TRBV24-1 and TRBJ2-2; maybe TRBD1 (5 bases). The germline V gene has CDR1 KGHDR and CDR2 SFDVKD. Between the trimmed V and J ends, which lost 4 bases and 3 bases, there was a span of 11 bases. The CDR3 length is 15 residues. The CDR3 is CATSDPQVYTGELFF. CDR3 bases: TGTGCCACCAGTGACCCACAGGTGTACACCGGGGAGCTGTTTTTT.

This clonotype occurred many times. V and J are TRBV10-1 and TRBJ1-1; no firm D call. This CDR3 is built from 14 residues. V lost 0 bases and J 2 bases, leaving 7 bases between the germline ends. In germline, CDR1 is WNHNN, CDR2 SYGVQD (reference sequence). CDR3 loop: CASSESNRNTEAFF. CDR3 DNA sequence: TGCGCCAGCAGTGAGTCTAATAGAAACACTGAAGCTTTCTTT.

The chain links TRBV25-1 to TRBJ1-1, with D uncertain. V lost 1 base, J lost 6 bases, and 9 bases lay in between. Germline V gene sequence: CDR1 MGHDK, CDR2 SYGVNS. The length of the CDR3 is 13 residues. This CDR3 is CASSESGEAEAFF. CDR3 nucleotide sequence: TGTGCCAGCAGTGAATCTGGGGAGGCTGAAGCTTTCTTT.

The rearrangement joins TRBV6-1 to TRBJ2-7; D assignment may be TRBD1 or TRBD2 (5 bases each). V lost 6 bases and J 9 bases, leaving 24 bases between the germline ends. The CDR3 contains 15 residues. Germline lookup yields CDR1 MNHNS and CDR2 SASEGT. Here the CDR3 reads CASRARGAGEFGQYF. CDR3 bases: TGTGCCAGCAGAGCCCGAGGGGCGGGTGAGTTCGGGCAGTACTTC.

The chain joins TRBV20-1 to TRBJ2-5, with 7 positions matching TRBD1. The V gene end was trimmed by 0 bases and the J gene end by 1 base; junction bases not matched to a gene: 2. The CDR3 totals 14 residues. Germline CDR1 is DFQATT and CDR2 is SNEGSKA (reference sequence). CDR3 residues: CSARENRGQETQYF. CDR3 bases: TGCAGTGCTAGAGAGAACAGGGGCCAAGAGACCCAGTACTTC.

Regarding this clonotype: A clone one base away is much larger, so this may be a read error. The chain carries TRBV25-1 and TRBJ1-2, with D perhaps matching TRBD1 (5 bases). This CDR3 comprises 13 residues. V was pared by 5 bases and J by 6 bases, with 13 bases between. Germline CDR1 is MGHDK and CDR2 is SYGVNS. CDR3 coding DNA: TGTGCCAGCAGTTACCCGGCAGGGCATGGCTACACCTTC. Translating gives CASSYPAGHGYTF.

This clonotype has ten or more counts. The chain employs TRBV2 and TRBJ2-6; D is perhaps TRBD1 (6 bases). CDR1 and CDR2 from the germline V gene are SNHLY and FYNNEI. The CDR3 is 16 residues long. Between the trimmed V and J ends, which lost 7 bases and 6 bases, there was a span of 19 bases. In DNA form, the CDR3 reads TGTGCCAGCAAGGACAGATTTCTTGGAGAGGCCAACGTCCTGACTTTC. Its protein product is CASKDRFLGEANVLTF.